This note documents a single T cell receptor beta chain sequence. No antigen is known for it. It was RNA transcripts that yielded the amplified TCR beta CDR3 regions. Primed by the HTBI set, a first-round RT-PCR was run on the TCR CDR3. MiXCR was run by TCRdb on the multiplex PCR reads, yielding one entry per CDR3 protein. The data contain 660,000 or so distinct CDR3 sequences, roughly 20% of them seen just once; the ten biggest clones take up roughly a third. This CDR3 spans 15 amino acids. Germline loops: CDR1 MNHEY, CDR2 SVGEGT. V was clipped by 6 bases and J by 2 bases, with 15 bases between them. Duration under 3 months, a NOSPECS grade of at least 4, and a Clinical Activity Score of at least 3 characterized the ophthalmopathy patients. Researchers barred patients who had uncontrolled infection, other autoimmune disease, pregnancy or lactation. The data are from a study of T cells in Graves' hyperthyroidism and ophthalmopathy. Across the study: The blood sample was taken at first diagnosis, before treatment began. General study points: Most thyroid clonotypes that were expanded above 0.001 also turned up in blood.

The TCR comes from a young man with Graves' ophthalmopathy. Sequenced sample: blood. V gene TRBV6-2 or TRBV6-3 combines with J gene TRBJ2-3, with D perhaps TRBD2 (6 bases). This CDR3 reads CASSPFRGDTDTQYF. As DNA, the CDR3 is TGTGCCAGCAGCCCCTTTCGCGGGGACACAGATACGCAGTATTTT.